This T cell receptor beta chain is drawn from a study of response to subunit inactivated influenza vaccine. The study, taken as a whole, reports: Authors suggested seasonal influenza vaccinations each recruit few new T cells.

This clonotype was seen a few times. Its matching antigen is unknown. The CDR3 length is 15 residues. CDR1 is MNHEY, CDR2 SMNVEV, per germline (reference sequence). Unmatched junction bases numbered 9, after V lost 6 bases and J lost 7 bases. TCRdb itself ran the RT-PCR reads through MiXCR, one entry per CDR3 protein. The data contain 560,000 or so distinct CDR3 sequences, about 8% of them singletons. The TCR sequence derives from a man aged 50-75 years who received an inactivated influenza vaccine. This rearrangement joins TRBV27 to TRBJ2-2; 9 nucleotides line up with TRBD2. The source was PBMCs from blood, collected roughly 24 months after vaccination. In DNA, the CDR3 is TGTGCCAGCAGCGGCGGGGGGGCCTTTGGCGGGGAGCTGTTTTTT. It specifies CASSGGGAFGGELFF.